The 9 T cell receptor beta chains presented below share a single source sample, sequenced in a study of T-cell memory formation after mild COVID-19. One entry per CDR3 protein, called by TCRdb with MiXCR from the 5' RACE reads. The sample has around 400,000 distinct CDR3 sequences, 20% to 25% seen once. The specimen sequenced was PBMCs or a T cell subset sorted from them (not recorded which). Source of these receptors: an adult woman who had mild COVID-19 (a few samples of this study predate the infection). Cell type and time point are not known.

In DNA form, the CDR3 reads TGTGCCAGCTGTAGCGTGACCGGGGAGCTGTTTTTT. This encodes CASCSVTGELFF. This chain links TRBV2 with TRBJ2-2; tentative D call: TRBD2 (5 bases). The V end lost 8 bases, the J end lost 5 bases, and 9 bases lay between the germline ends. Germline CDR1 is SNHLY and CDR2 is FYNNEI. This CDR3 region has 12 residues.

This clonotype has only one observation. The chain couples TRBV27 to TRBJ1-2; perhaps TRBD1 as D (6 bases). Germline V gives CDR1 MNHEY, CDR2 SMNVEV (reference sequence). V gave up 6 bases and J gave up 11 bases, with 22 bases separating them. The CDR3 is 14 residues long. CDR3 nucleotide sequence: TGTGCCAGCAGCAGGGTCGGTGCCGGGGGCGGATACACCTTC. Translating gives CASSRVGAGGGYTF.

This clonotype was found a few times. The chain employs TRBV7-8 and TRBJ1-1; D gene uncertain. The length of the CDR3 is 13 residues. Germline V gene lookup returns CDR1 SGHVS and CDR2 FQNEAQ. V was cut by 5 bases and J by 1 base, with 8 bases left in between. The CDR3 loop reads CASSPSPNTEAFF. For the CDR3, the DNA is TGTGCCAGCAGCCCTAGTCCGAACACTGAAGCTTTCTTT.

CDR3 loop: CASSYHSDGETQYF. The CDR3 DNA sequence: TGTGCCAGCAGTTACCACTCGGACGGGGAGACCCAGTACTTC. The rearrangement joins TRBV12-3 or TRBV12-4 to TRBJ2-5; no clear D gene. The CDR3 covers 14 residues. The V end was cut by 4 bases, the J end by 5 bases, with 14 bases between.

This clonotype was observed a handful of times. CDR3 in amino acids: CATSRALTETQYF. The CDR3 region has the DNA TGTGCCACCAGCAGGGCCCTCACCGAGACCCAGTACTTC. The chain is built from TRBV15 and TRBJ2-5; D remains ambiguous. Trimming cost V 3 bases and J 5 bases, with 10 bases left between them. This CDR3 has 13 residues. Germline V gene data show CDR1 as LNHNV and CDR2 as YYDKDF (reference sequence).

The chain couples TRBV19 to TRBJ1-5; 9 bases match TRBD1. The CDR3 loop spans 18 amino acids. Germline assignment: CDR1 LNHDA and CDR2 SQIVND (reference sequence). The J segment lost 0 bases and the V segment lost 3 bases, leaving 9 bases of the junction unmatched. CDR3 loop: CASSIRDRAQYSNQPQHF. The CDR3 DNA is TGTGCCAGTAGTATTCGGGACAGGGCACAGTATAGCAATCAGCCCCAGCATTTT.

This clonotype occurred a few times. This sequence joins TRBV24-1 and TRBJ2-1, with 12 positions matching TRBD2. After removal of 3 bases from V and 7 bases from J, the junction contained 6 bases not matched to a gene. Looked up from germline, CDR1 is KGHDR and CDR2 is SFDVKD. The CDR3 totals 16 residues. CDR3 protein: CATSDPQTSGSNEQFF. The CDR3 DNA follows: TGTGCCACCAGTGATCCCCAGACTAGCGGGAGTAATGAGCAGTTCTTC.

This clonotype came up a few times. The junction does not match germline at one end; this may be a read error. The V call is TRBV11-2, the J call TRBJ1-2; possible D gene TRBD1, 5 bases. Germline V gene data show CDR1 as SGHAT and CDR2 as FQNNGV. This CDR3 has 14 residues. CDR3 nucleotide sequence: TGTGCCAGCAGCCTAGAGCAGGGATACTATGGCTACACCTTC. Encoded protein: CASSLEQGYYGYTF.

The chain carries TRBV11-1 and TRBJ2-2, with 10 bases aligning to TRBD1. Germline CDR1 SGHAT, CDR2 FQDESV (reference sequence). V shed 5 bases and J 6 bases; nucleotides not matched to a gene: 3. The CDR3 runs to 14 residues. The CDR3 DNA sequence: TGTGCCAGCAGCCGACAGGGGGCCGCCGGGGAGCTGTTTTTT. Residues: CASSRQGAAGELFF.